This T cell receptor beta chain appears in the sequencing data of a study of blood T cell repertoires in COVID-19. The wider study: Samples representing acute and convalescent COVID-19 were sourced from the United States, Italy and Spain. The cDNA or gDNA used as material had been derived from T cells, B-cell-depleted T cells, or PBMCs.

Study processing details: How many nucleated cells were present was estimated from reference gene primer amplification. This table comes from immunoSEQ multiplex PCR, and its TCRdb copy is limited to in-frame clones, with some not included. The V and J calls and clone size were taken over from that table, and D and trimming were inferred from the DNA. This repertoire shows about 230,000 clones, roughly 79% found once; its top ten account for roughly 7.4%. Followed longitudinally, the Seattle patients had been enrolled during active infection. V was cut by 11 bases and J by 3 bases, with 19 bases left in between. The V gene's germline CDR1 is MGHDK and CDR2 SYGVNS. CDR3 size: 15 residues.

The sequence came from a woman at least 80 years old with COVID-19, enrolled during active disease. The source material was peripheral blood. The rearrangement links TRBV25-1 to TRBJ2-2, with D perhaps TRBD1 (5 bases). The CDR3 region is CASTKAGYDTGELFF. The DNA of the CDR3 is TGTGCCTCAACGAAGGCAGGGTATGACACCGGGGAGCTGTTTTTT.